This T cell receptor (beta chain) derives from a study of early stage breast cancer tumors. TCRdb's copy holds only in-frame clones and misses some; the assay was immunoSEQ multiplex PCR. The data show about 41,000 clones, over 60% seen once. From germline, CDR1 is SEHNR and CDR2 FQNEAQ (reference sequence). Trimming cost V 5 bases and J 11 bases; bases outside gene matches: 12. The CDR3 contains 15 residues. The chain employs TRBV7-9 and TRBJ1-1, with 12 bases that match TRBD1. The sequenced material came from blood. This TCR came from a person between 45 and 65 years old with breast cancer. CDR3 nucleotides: TGTGCCAGCAGCCAAACGGCTGGGACAGGGGGCTTCGCTTTCTTT. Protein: CASSQTAGTGGFAFF.